Included here is one T cell receptor (beta chain) sequence, with context. Its antigen remains unknown. The data originate from a study of cytomegalovirus exposure and HLA in healthy donors. Study-wide points: Diagnosis of cytomegalovirus status made by the classifier reportedly showed high specificity and sensitivity. A later analysis associated 15,000 or so TCR beta sequences with HLA alleles at a 0.05 false discovery rate. CMV serostatus was the only recorded immune exposure for donors.

13 Jbeta primers and 60 Vbeta primers were used for the PCR. Method: immunoSEQ multiplex PCR; TCRdb's copy keeps in-frame clones and lacks some. This sample yields around 130,000 clones, of which around four fifths are seen a single time; 1% to 1.5% belongs to the top ten. The V gene's germline CDR1 is SGHTS and CDR2 YDEGEE. CDR3 length: 13 residues. Trimming cost V 5 bases and J 4 bases, with 12 bases left between them. The sequenced sample consisted of PBMCs. This receptor was taken from a boy younger than 18 in good health and CMV-seronegative. The V gene is TRBV5-8, the J gene TRBJ2-5; D call uncertain. The CDR3 spells CASSSDPGETQYF. The CDR3 nucleotides are TGTGCCAGCAGTTCCGACCCGGGAGAGACCCAGTACTTC. The complete variable domain, with remaining parts taken from reference TRBV5-8 and TRBJ2-5, reads EAGVTQSPTHLIKTRGQQATLRCSPISGHTSVYWYQQALGLGLQFLLWYDEGEERNRGNFPPRFSGRQFPNYSSELNVNALELEDSALYLCASSSDPGETQYFGPGTRLLVL.